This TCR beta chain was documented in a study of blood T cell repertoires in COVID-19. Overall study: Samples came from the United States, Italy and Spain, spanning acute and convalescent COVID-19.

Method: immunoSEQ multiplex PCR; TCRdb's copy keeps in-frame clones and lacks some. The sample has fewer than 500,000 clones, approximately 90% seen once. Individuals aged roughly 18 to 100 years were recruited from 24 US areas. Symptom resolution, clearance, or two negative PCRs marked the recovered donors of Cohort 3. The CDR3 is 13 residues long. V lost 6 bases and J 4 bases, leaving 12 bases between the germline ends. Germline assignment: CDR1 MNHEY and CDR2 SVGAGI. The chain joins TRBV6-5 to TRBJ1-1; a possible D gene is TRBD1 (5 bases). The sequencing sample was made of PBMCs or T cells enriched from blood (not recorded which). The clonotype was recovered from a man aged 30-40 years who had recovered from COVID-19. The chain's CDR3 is CASRYRGGTEAFF. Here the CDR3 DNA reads TGTGCCAGCAGATACCGGGGGGGCACTGAAGCTTTCTTT.